Listed below are T cell receptor beta chains from one sample, sequenced in a study of early T cells in non-severe SARS-CoV-2 infection. TCRdb called the 5' RACE reads again in MiXCR, with one record for every CDR3 protein. The sample has over 70,000 distinct CDR3 sequences, around 13% seen once. Sequencing used whole blood, obtained at baseline. These receptors came from an adult who was a healthcare worker with PCR-confirmed SARS-CoV-2 infection or an uninfected control (not recorded which). Both conserved end residues are part of each CDR3. A D gene is named only where the DNA matches it firmly. Rows give clone size only sometimes, using once, few, many, or a class for an expanded clone.

TRBV2	NA	NA	TRBJ1-1	CASSEEVNTEAFF	TGTGCCAGCAGTGAAGAAGTGAACACTGAAGCTTTCTTT
TRBV29-1	NA	NA	TRBJ2-1	CSGGFGDEQFF	TGCAGCGGGGGATTTGGGGATGAGCAGTTCTTC
TRBV28	NA	NA	TRBJ2-3	CASSPVGRSTDTQYF	TGTGCCAGCAGCCCCGTCGGGCGAAGCACAGATACGCAGTATTTT
TRBV5-1	NA	TRBD2	TRBJ2-5	CASSLSLLAGERETQYF	TGCGCCAGCAGCTTGAGTTTACTAGCGGGAGAGAGAGAGACCCAGTACTTC
TRBV10-3	NA	TRBD2	TRBJ2-1	CAISEPVGLAVDEQFF	TGTGCCATCAGTGAACCGGTGGGACTAGCTGTCGATGAGCAGTTCTTC
TRBV11-2	NA	TRBD2	TRBJ2-1	CASSNLFREGPYNEQFF	TGTGCCAGCAGCAACTTATTCCGGGAGGGCCCCTACAATGAGCAGTTCTTC
TRBV3-1	few	TRBD2	TRBJ2-1	CASSQSLALNEQFF	TGTGCCAGCAGCCAGTCACTAGCGCTGAATGAGCAGTTCTTC
TRBV3-1	NA	NA	TRBJ2-1	CASSQDKTEPVNEQFF	TGTGCCAGCAGCCAAGATAAGACGGAACCGGTAAATGAGCAGTTCTTC
TRBV10-2	NA	TRBD2	TRBJ2-7	CASSEAGGSYEQYF	TGCGCCAGCAGTGAGGCGGGGGGTTCCTACGAGCAGTACTTC
TRBV7-9	NA	NA	TRBJ2-1	CASSQGGSPLYNEQFF	TGTGCCAGCAGCCAGGGGGGTAGCCCACTCTACAATGAGCAGTTCTTC
TRBV20-1	few	TRBD2	TRBJ2-2	CSAPPGSGSMGGELFF	TGCAGTGCACCTCCTGGTAGCGGGAGCATGGGCGGGGAGCTGTTTTTT
TRBV20-1	NA	NA	TRBJ1-1	CSIGQFDTEAFF	TGCAGCATCGGGCAATTTGATACTGAAGCTTTCTTT
TRBV29-1	few	NA	TRBJ1-1	CSVDRRGNTEAFF	TGCAGCGTTGATAGGAGGGGAAACACTGAAGCTTTCTTT
TRBV24-1	few	TRBD2	TRBJ2-1	CATSDFGTSGPQGDNEQFF	TGTGCCACCAGTGATTTTGGGACTAGCGGGCCCCAGGGGGACAATGAGCAGTTCTTC
TRBV7-9	many	NA	TRBJ2-7	CASSLASPVYEQYF	TGTGCCAGCAGCTTAGCGAGCCCTGTTTACGAGCAGTACTTC
TRBV6-6	few	NA	TRBJ1-1	CASIRDTNTEAFF	TGTGCCAGCATCCGGGACACCAACACTGAAGCTTTCTTT
TRBV11-2	NA	NA	TRBJ2-5	CASSPGPLGETQYF	TGTGCCAGCAGCCCGGGACCATTGGGGGAGACCCAGTACTTC
TRBV7-9	many	NA	TRBJ2-3	CASSLGETDTQYF	TGTGCCAGCAGCTTAGGGGAGACAGATACGCAGTATTTT
TRBV7-6	NA	NA	TRBJ2-1	CASSLGMSSYNEQFF	TGTGCCAGCAGCTTAGGAATGAGCTCCTACAATGAGCAGTTCTTC
TRBV2	NA	NA	TRBJ1-5	CASSADGGNQPQHF	TGTGCCAGCAGTGCGGACGGAGGCAATCAGCCCCAGCATTTT
TRBV18	NA	TRBD2	TRBJ2-7	CASSPSGRGSYEQYF	TGTGCCAGCTCCCCTAGCGGGCGCGGGTCCTACGAGCAGTACTTC
TRBV12-3/TRBV12-4	NA	NA	TRBJ1-6	CASSPTTVPNSPLHF	TGTGCCAGCAGCCCCACGACAGTACCAAATTCACCCCTCCACTTT
TRBV19	NA	NA	TRBJ2-7	CASGPHLYEQYF	TGTGCCAGTGGGCCCCACCTCTACGAGCAGTACTTC
TRBV20-1	few	TRBD1	TRBJ1-5	CSAQAGGSNQPQHF	TGCAGTGCTCAGGCAGGGGGTAGCAATCAGCCCCAGCATTTT
TRBV4-2	few	TRBD1	TRBJ2-5	CASSQALTGQETQYF	TGTGCCAGCAGCCAGGCCTTGACAGGGCAAGAGACCCAGTACTTC
TRBV20-1	few	TRBD1	TRBJ2-3	CSASVTGDRLDTQYF	TGCAGTGCTAGTGTTACAGGGGACCGCCTGGATACGCAGTATTTT